This passage covers 10 T cell receptor beta chains from one sample sequenced in a study of metastatic and nonmetastatic thyroid tumors. MiXCR was used by TCRdb to re-call the PCR reads. Of fewer than 100,000 clones detected, more than 12% appear once; the ten largest clones hold roughly 3.9%. Patients had received no treatment of any kind before thyroid surgery. Sequencing input: blood. Source of these receptors: a female donor with papillary thyroid cancer or a benign thyroid nodule (not recorded which). Some clones in this sample may be carry-over from other donors' samples.

This clone has a count of ten or more. The chain employs TRBV5-1 and TRBJ2-6; D not certain. The CDR3 runs 14 residues. The ends were cut back, 4 bases at V and 4 bases at J, with 9 bases in the middle. Germline V CDR1 and CDR2: SGHRS, YFSETQ. CDR3 in DNA: TGCGCCAGCAGCCAGGTGGCGGGGGCCAACGTCCTGACTTTC. It codes for CASSQVAGANVLTF.

The rearrangement joins TRBV3-1 to TRBJ1-1; D perhaps matches TRBD1 (6 bases). The CDR3 consists of 17 residues. Germline-derived CDR1 and CDR2 are LGHDT and YNNKEL (reference sequence). V shed 1 base and J shed 0 bases, with 15 bases lying between them. The CDR3 spells CASSQGPDRPLNTEAFF. The CDR3 nucleotides read TGTGCCAGCAGCCAAGGACCGGACAGACCGCTGAACACTGAAGCTTTCTTT.

This clone was seen at least ten times. The rearrangement links TRBV28 to TRBJ1-4; D gene ambiguous. The CDR3 spans 14 residues. Trimming left V 7 bases short and J 4 bases short, with 13 bases between. Per germline, CDR1 MDHEN and CDR2 SYDVKM. The CDR3 DNA follows: TGTGCCAGCACTCTAGAGGGAATTAATGAAAAACTGTTTTTT. As protein: CASTLEGINEKLFF. Together with reference TRBV28 and TRBJ1-4, the CDR3 gives the full variable domain: DVKVTQSSRYLVKRTGEKVFLECVQDMDHENMFWYRQDPGLGLRLIYFSYDVKMKEKGDIPEGYSVSREKKERFSLILESASTNQTSMYLCASTLEGINEKLFFGSGTQLSVL.

This clone was recorded many times. The chain couples TRBV19 to TRBJ1-1; maybe TRBD1 (6 bases). CDR3 length: 14 residues. Looked up from germline, CDR1 is LNHDA and CDR2 is SQIVND (reference sequence). Trimming stripped 5 bases from V and 5 bases from J, with 15 bases between. The DNA for the CDR3 is TGTGCCAGTAGTCCGCAGGGGTCGGATACTGAAGCTTTCTTT. Its protein is CASSPQGSDTEAFF.

A note on this clone: A much bigger clone sits one base away, suggesting this may be a read error. The rearrangement links TRBV4-2 to TRBJ2-3; 7 nucleotides align to TRBD2. Unmatched junction bases numbered 2, after V lost 0 bases and J lost 5 bases. This CDR3 is built from 14 residues. Germline lookup yields CDR1 LGHNA and CDR2 YNFKEQ. The CDR3 region has the DNA TGTGCCAGCAGCCAAGATGCGGGGGTAGATACGCAGTATTTT. Amino acids: CASSQDAGVDTQYF.

This clone was recorded at least ten times. The V call is TRBV9, the J call TRBJ1-3, with D maybe TRBD1 (6 bases). The ends were cut back, 4 bases at V and 0 bases at J, with 11 bases in the middle. Per the germline V gene, CDR1 is SGDLS and CDR2 is YYNGEE. This CDR3 region has 15 residues. The CDR3 here is CASSTDRPSGNTIYF. The CDR3, as DNA: TGTGCCAGCAGCACGGACAGACCCTCTGGAAACACCATATATTTT.

This clone was counted at least ten times. The genes are TRBV7-3 and TRBJ2-2; 7 nucleotides agree with TRBD2. CDR1 is SGHTA and CDR2 is FQGTGA in the germline V gene. The ends lost 4 bases at V and 2 bases at J; junction bases unmatched: 4. This CDR3 is built from 15 residues. CDR3 DNA: TGTGCCAGCAGCTATCGCGGGGGTAACACCGGGGAGCTGTTTTTT. Protein product: CASSYRGGNTGELFF.

A remark on this clone: This clone may be a read error of a much larger clone one base away. The chain links TRBV19 to TRBJ2-3; weak D call: TRBD2 (5 bases). CDR1 and CDR2 from the germline V gene are LNHDA and SQIVND (reference sequence). The CDR3 extends over 17 amino acids. The V end was cut by 3 bases, the J end by 1 base, with 17 bases between. The CDR3 region is CASSMGIGRTGTDTQYF. CDR3 sequence (DNA): TGTGCCAGTAGTATGGGGATTGGGAGAACAGGCACAGATACGCAGTATTTT.

In its sample, this clone was seen a few times. The chain is built from TRBV19 and TRBJ2-2, with D perhaps matching TRBD2 (6 bases). Germline loops: CDR1 LNHDA, CDR2 SQIVND (reference sequence). The CDR3 spans 14 residues. Trimming took off 6 bases at V and 7 bases at J, with 15 bases between the two ends. Written as DNA, the CDR3 is TGTGCCAGTAGCGGGAGAAAGTACCTCGGGGAGCTGTTTTTT. Amino acid sequence: CASSGRKYLGELFF.

In this sample, this clone turned up many times. This rearrangement joins TRBV20-1 to TRBJ2-7, with D possibly being TRBD1 (6 bases). The V end was cut by 0 bases, the J end by 0 bases, with 12 bases between. The CDR3 is 15 amino acids. The germline V gene encodes CDR1 DFQATT and CDR2 SNEGSKA (reference sequence). CDR3 DNA sequence: TGCAGTGCTAGAGACAGGGGTCGGAGCTCCTACGAGCAGTACTTC. Amino acid sequence: CSARDRGRSSYEQYF.